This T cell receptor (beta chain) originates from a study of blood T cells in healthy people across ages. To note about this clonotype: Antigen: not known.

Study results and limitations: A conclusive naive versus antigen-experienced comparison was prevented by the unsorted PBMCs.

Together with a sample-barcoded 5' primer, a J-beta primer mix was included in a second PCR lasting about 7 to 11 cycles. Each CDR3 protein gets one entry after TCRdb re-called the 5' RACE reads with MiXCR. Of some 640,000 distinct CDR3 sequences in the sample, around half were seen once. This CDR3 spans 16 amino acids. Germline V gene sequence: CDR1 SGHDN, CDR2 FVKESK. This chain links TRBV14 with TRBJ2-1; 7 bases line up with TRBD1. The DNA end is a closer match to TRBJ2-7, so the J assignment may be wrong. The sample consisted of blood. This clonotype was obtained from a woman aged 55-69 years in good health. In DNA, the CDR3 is TGTGCCAGCAGCCAAGCCCGACAGGGAATCAGGTACGAGCAGTACTTC. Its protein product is CASSQARQGIRYEQYF.